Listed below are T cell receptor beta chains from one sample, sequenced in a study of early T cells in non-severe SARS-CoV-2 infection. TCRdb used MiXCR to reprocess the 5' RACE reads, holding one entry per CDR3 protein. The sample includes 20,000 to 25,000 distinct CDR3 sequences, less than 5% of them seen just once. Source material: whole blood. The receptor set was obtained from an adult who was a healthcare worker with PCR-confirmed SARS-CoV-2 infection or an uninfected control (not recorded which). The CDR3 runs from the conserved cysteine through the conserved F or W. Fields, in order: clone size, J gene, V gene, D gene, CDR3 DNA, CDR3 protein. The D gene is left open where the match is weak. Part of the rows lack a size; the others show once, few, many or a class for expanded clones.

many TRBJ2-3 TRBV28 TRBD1 TGTGCCAGCAGCCCGGGCGAACAGGGGTCAGATACGCAGTATTTT CASSPGEQGSDTQYF
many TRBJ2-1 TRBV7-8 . TGTGCCAGCAGCTCCGGGACATACGAGCAGTTCTTC CASSSGTYEQFF
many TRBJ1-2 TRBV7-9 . TGTGCCAGCAGCTCGGACACCAGACAATTCTATGGCTACACCTTC CASSSDTRQFYGYTF
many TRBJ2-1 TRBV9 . TGTGCCAGCAGCGTTTGGGGGTACAATGAGCAGTTCTTC CASSVWGYNEQFF
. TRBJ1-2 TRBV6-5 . TGTGCCAGCAGTTACAGTACCAGTGGCTATGGCTACACCTTC CASSYSTSGYGYTF
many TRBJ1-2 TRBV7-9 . TGTGCCAGCAGCCCCTCCGGGGTGGGCTACACCTTC CASSPSGVGYTF
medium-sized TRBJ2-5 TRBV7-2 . TGTGCCAGCAGCTTAGGCGGGGCCGCGGAGACCCAGTACTTC CASSLGGAAETQYF
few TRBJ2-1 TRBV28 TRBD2 TGTGCCAGCAGCTCAGCGGGAGCCCCAAGCAATGAGCAGTTCTTC CASSSAGAPSNEQFF
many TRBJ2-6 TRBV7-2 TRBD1 TGTGCCAGCAGCTTGGTTGGTAACAGGGGGGCCTCCAACGTCCTGACTTTC CASSLVGNRGASNVLTF
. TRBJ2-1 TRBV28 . TGTGCCAGCACCCAAATCAATGAGCAGTTCTTC CASTQINEQFF
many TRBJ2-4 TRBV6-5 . TGTGCCAGCTCCGACAGTAACAAAAACATTCAGTACTTC CASSDSNKNIQYF
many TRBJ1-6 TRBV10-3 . TGTGCCATCATGGGAGATGGTAATTCACCCCTCCACTTT CAIMGDGNSPLHF
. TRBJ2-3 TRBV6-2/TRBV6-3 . TGTGCCAGCAGTGCGGGCACAGATACGCAGTATTTT CASSAGTDTQYF
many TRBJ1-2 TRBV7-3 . TGTGCCAGCAGCTTAAAACCCCGGGGGACGTCCTATGGCTACACCTTC CASSLKPRGTSYGYTF
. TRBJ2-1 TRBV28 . TGTGCCAGCAGTTCAAACCGGGACTTTCACAATGAGCAGTTCTTC CASSSNRDFHNEQFF
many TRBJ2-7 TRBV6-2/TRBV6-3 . TGTGCCAGCAGACCTTTCGGGGTGGACGACGAGCAGTACTTC CASRPFGVDDEQYF
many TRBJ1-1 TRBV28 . TGTGCCAGCAGTTTTTTGGGCAGTGAAGCTTTCTTT CASSFLGSEAFF
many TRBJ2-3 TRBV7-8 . TGTGCCAGCAGCTTAATCCGGGGGCTCACAGATACGCAGTATTTT CASSLIRGLTDTQYF
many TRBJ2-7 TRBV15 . TGTGCCACCAGCAGAAAAGGAACTACCTACGAGCAGTACTTC CATSRKGTTYEQYF
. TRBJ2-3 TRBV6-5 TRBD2 TGTGCCAGCAGTTACTCGATGACTAGCGCGCGCACAGATACGCAGTATTTT CASSYSMTSARTDTQYF
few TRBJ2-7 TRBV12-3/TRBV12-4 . TGTGCCAGCAGTTTAGTTACAGGGGAGGACGAGCAGTACTTC CASSLVTGEDEQYF
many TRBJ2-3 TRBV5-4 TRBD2 TGTGCCAGCAGCCCGCGGACTAGCGGAGGGCTGGGGACAGATACGCAGTATTTT CASSPRTSGGLGTDTQYF
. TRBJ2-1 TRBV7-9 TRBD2 TGTGCCAGCATCCCGAATCTAGCGGGAGGTCAAGCCCACAATGAGCAGTTCTTC CASIPNLAGGQAHNEQFF
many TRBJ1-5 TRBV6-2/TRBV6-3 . TGTGCCAGCGGGGTTTTCGATCAGCCCCAGCATTTT CASGVFDQPQHF
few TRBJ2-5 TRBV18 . TGTGCCAGCTCACCCTCAGGGTTTGCCCAGGAGACCCAGTACTTC CASSPSGFAQETQYF
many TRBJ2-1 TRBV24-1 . TGTGCCACCAGTGATAGCCTTCACCGTGGGGTAGACAATGAGCAGTTCTTC CATSDSLHRGVDNEQFF
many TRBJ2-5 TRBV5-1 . TGCGCCAGCAGCCCTGTAACACAAGAGACCCAGTACTTC CASSPVTQETQYF
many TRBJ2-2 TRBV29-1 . TGCAGCGAAGGGGGAGGGTTCGGGGAGCTGTTTTTT CSEGGGFGELFF
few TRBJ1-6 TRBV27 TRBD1 TGTGCCAGCAGTCCAAAGACAGGGGGCGAAGGTTCACCCCTCCACTTT CASSPKTGGEGSPLHF
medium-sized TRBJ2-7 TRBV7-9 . TGTGCCAGCAGCTCTAGCGTCTACCTTGCGGACGAGCAGTACTTC CASSSSVYLADEQYF
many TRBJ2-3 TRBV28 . TGTGCCAGCATCTCTCGGGACTCGAAAGACACAGATACGCAGTATTTT CASISRDSKDTDTQYF
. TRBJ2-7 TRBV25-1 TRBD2 TGTGCCAGCAGTGAATTTGCTAGCGGTTACTACGAGCAGTACTTC CASSEFASGYYEQYF
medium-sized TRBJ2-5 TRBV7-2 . TGTGCCAGCAGCCCGACCGGACACCAAGAGACCCAGTACTTC CASSPTGHQETQYF
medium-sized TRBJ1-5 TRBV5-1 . TGCGCCAGCAGGTCAGGGGATCAGCCCCAGCATTTT CASRSGDQPQHF
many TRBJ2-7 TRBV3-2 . TGTGCCAGCAGCCTCAAAGGACAAAAGAGGACTAGCGGGGGCTACGAGCAGTACTTC CASSLKGQKRTSGGYEQYF
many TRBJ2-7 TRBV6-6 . TGTGCCAGCAGTTACCTGGCGGGCCTACGGCCCTACGAGCAGTACTTC CASSYLAGLRPYEQYF
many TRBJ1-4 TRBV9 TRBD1 TGTGCCAGCAGCGACGGACAGGCAACTAATGAAAAACTGTTTTTT CASSDGQATNEKLFF
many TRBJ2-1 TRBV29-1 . TGCAGCGTTAGCCCGTCGGGAGTATTCAATGAGCAGTTCTTC CSVSPSGVFNEQFF
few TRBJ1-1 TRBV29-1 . TGCAGCGTTGAGTCTAACACTGAAGCTTTCTTT CSVESNTEAFF
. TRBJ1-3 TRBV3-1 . TGTGCCAGCAGCCAAGGAGGGGCCCGGAACACCATATATTTT CASSQGGARNTIYF
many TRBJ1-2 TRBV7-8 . TGTGCCAGCAGCTTGACTAGGTCATATGGCTACACCTTC CASSLTRSYGYTF
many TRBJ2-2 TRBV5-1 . TGCGCCAGCAGCTTGGTGGGCAGCATGTCGGTCACCGGGGAGCTGTTTTTT CASSLVGSMSVTGELFF
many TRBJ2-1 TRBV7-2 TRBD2 TGTGCCAGCAGGAGGGGCGGGAGTGGAATCTACAATGAGCAGTTCTTC CASRRGGSGIYNEQFF
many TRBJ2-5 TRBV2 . TGTGCCAGCAGTGGGGGGACGATACAAGAGACCCAGTACTTC CASSGGTIQETQYF
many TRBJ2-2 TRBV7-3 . TGTGCCAGCAGCCCAGGGGGGGGCCCCGGGGAGCTGTTTTTT CASSPGGGPGELFF
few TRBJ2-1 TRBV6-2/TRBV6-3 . TGTGCCAGCAGTTACTCCTCTGGTAGCGATGAGCAGTTCTTC CASSYSSGSDEQFF
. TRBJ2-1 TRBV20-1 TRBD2 TGCAGTGCTAGCCGGATCGGACTAGCTGGGGAGCAGTTCTTC CSASRIGLAGEQFF
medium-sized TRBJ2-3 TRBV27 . TGTGCCAGCAGTTTTTCTTCGGGATTTGAGGCAGATACGCAGTATTTT CASSFSSGFEADTQYF
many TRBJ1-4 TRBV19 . TGTGCCAGTAGTATCTCCGGCAATGAAAAACTGTTTTTT CASSISGNEKLFF
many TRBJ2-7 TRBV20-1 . TGCAGTGCTGAAGAATCCGAGGACAGCTCCTACGAGCAGTACTTC CSAEESEDSSYEQYF
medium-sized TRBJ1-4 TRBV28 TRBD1 TGTGCCTCCGGCGGGGGACAGGGAGGAGAAAAACTGTTTTTT CASGGGQGGEKLFF
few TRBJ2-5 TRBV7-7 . TGTGCTAGCAGCTCGGGGAACCAAGAGACCCAGTACTTC CASSSGNQETQYF
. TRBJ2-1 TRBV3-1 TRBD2 TGTGCCAGCAGCCAAGAACCGGGACTACGGAATGAGCAGTTCTTC CASSQEPGLRNEQFF